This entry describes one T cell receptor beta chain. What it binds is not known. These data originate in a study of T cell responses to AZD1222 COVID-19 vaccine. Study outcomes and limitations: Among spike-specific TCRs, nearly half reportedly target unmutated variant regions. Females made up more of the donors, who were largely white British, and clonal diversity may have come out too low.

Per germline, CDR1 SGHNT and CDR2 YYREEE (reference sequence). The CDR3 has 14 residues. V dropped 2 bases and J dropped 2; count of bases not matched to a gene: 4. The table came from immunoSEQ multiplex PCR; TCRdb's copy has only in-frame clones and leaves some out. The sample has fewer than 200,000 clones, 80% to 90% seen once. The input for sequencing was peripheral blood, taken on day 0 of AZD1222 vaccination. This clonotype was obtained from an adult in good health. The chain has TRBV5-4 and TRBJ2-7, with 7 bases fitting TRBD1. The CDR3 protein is CASSFRGGAYEQYF. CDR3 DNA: TGTGCCAGCAGCTTTCGAGGGGGCGCCTACGAGCAGTACTTC.